A selection of T cell receptor beta chains follows, all from one sample in a study of OX40 agonist ivuxolimab in advanced cancers. Measured with immunoSEQ multiplex PCR; TCRdb has only the in-frame clones, and not every one. Among 95,000 to 100,000 clones listed, about 80% were seen once. Here the sequenced sample was CD4+ or CD8+ T cells sorted from blood, taken in a trial of the OX40 agonist ivuxolimab. These receptors originate from an adult with an advanced solid tumor such as melanoma, head and neck, liver or kidney cancer. CDR3s include the opening cysteine and the closing phenylalanine or tryptophan. A D gene is named only where the DNA matches it firmly. For some rows the clone size is stated as once, few or many, or as a class when expanded; others skip it.

abundance: NA; j_gene: TRBJ1-1; d_gene: NA; v_gene: TRBV30; CDR3aa: CAWSVQGGENTEAFF; CDR3nt: TGTGCCTGGAGTGTGCAGGGAGGGGAGAACACTGAAGCTTTCTTT
abundance: few; j_gene: TRBJ1-3; d_gene: NA; v_gene: TRBV4-1; CDR3aa: CASSQDQGYLGNTIYF; CDR3nt: TGCGCCAGCAGCCAAGATCAGGGGTACCTTGGAAACACCATATATTTT
abundance: NA; j_gene: TRBJ2-3; d_gene: NA; v_gene: TRBV5-5; CDR3aa: CASSSTGGLGTDTQYF; CDR3nt: TGTGCCAGCAGCTCTACGGGGGGCCTAGGCACAGATACGCAGTATTTT
abundance: once; j_gene: TRBJ1-3; d_gene: TRBD1; v_gene: TRBV2; CDR3aa: CASRTGETGNTIYF; CDR3nt: TGTGCCAGCAGGACAGGGGAGACTGGAAACACCATATATTTT
abundance: few; j_gene: TRBJ2-3; d_gene: NA; v_gene: TRBV5-5; CDR3aa: CASSLELATDTQYF; CDR3nt: TGTGCCAGCAGCTTGGAGCTAGCGACAGATACGCAGTATTTT
abundance: few; j_gene: TRBJ2-2; d_gene: NA; v_gene: TRBV19; CDR3aa: CASSLGAGTTGELFF; CDR3nt: TGTGCCAGTAGTTTGGGGGCGGGGACCACCGGGGAGCTGTTTTTT
abundance: NA; j_gene: TRBJ2-7; d_gene: NA; v_gene: TRBV19; CDR3aa: CASSIGWGPQGEQYF; CDR3nt: TGTGCCAGTAGTATAGGCTGGGGACCACAGGGCGAGCAGTACTTC
abundance: NA; j_gene: TRBJ2-2; d_gene: NA; v_gene: TRBV4-1; CDR3aa: CASSQNPSVRGELFF; CDR3nt: TGCGCCAGCAGCCAAAACCCTAGCGTCCGAGGGGAGCTGTTTTTT
abundance: NA; j_gene: TRBJ2-5; d_gene: TRBD2; v_gene: TRBV6-5; CDR3aa: CASSYGLAGFRETQYF; CDR3nt: TGTGCCAGCAGCTACGGGCTAGCGGGCTTCAGGGAGACCCAGTACTTC
abundance: NA; j_gene: TRBJ2-7; d_gene: NA; v_gene: TRBV7-6; CDR3aa: CASSPEQGGPYEQYF; CDR3nt: TGTGCCAGCAGCCCCGAGCAGGGGGGCCCCTACGAGCAGTACTTC
abundance: NA; j_gene: TRBJ1-3; d_gene: NA; v_gene: TRBV9; CDR3aa: CASSVLPEARSGNTIYF; CDR3nt: TGTGCCAGCAGCGTACTACCTGAGGCCCGCTCTGGAAACACCATATATTTT
abundance: NA; j_gene: TRBJ1-4; d_gene: NA; v_gene: TRBV5-4; CDR3aa: CASSQPNKKLFF; CDR3nt: TGTGCCAGCAGCCAACCAAATAAAAAACTGTTTTTT
abundance: NA; j_gene: TRBJ2-3; d_gene: TRBD2; v_gene: TRBV27; CDR3aa: CASSQRRTSGRASSTDTQYF; CDR3nt: TGTGCCAGCAGCCAGAGACGGACTAGCGGGAGGGCTTCAAGCACAGATACGCAGTATTTT
abundance: NA; j_gene: TRBJ2-5; d_gene: TRBD1; v_gene: TRBV2; CDR3aa: CASSALRQGAETQYF; CDR3nt: TGTGCCAGCAGTGCCCTTCGACAGGGGGCGGAGACCCAGTACTTC
abundance: NA; j_gene: TRBJ2-3; d_gene: NA; v_gene: TRBV4-2; CDR3aa: CASSRDRTDTQYF; CDR3nt: TGTGCCAGCAGCCGAGACCGTACAGATACGCAGTATTTT
abundance: once; j_gene: TRBJ2-1; d_gene: TRBD2; v_gene: TRBV11-2; CDR3aa: CASITSASSYNEQFF; CDR3nt: TGTGCCAGCATCACTAGCGCGAGCTCCTACAATGAGCAGTTCTTC
abundance: NA; j_gene: TRBJ2-2; d_gene: NA; v_gene: TRBV4-3; CDR3aa: CASSQVPQPNTGELFF; CDR3nt: TGCGCCAGCAGCCAAGTTCCGCAACCGAACACCGGGGAGCTGTTTTTT
abundance: NA; j_gene: TRBJ1-1; d_gene: NA; v_gene: TRBV5-6; CDR3aa: CASSSEVEAFF; CDR3nt: TGTGCCAGCAGCTCGGAAGTTGAAGCTTTCTTT
abundance: NA; j_gene: TRBJ2-7; d_gene: TRBD2; v_gene: TRBV27; CDR3aa: CASRDSGASYEQYF; CDR3nt: TGTGCCAGCAGGGATAGCGGGGCCTCCTACGAGCAGTACTTC
abundance: NA; j_gene: TRBJ1-1; d_gene: NA; v_gene: TRBV6-6; CDR3aa: CASIVRNEAFF; CDR3nt: TGTGCCAGCATCGTGAGGAATGAAGCTTTCTTT